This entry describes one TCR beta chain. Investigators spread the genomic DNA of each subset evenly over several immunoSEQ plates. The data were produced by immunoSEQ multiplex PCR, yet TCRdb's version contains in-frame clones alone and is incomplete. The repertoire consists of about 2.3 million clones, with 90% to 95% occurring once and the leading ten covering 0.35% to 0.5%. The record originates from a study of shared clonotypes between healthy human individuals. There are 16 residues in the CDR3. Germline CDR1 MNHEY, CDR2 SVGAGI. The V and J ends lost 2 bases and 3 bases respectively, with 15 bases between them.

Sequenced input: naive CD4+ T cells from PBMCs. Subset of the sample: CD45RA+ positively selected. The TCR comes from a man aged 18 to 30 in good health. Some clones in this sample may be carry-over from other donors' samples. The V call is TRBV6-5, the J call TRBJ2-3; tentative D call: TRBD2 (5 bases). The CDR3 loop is CASSYRAGAETDTQYF. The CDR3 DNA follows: TGTGCCAGCAGTTACAGGGCTGGAGCGGAAACAGATACGCAGTATTTT.